The T cell receptor beta chain under discussion was sequenced for a study of OX40 agonist ivuxolimab in advanced cancers. Study as a whole: Subjects had a mean age of roughly 57 years, with a range of 23 to 79; around 84% were male.

TCRdb's copy holds only in-frame clones and misses some; the assay was immunoSEQ multiplex PCR. The data show roughly 79,000 clones, more than 75% seen once. Trimming removed 4 bases from V and 9 bases from J; junction bases left unmatched: 11. Germline CDR1 is SGHRS and CDR2 is YFSETQ. The CDR3 is made up of 15 amino acids. At cycle 4 day 1, cycle 7 day 1, and baseline, blood was sampled. The source of this sequence is an adult with an advanced solid tumor such as melanoma, head and neck, liver or kidney cancer. The chain has TRBV5-1 and TRBJ2-1; 9 bases are a match to TRBD2. Source: CD4+ or CD8+ T cells sorted from blood, taken in a trial of the OX40 agonist ivuxolimab. CDR3 in DNA: TGCGCCAGCAGCCAGGCGGAGGGACTAGCAGGTGAGCAGTTCTTC. Its translation is CASSQAEGLAGEQFF.